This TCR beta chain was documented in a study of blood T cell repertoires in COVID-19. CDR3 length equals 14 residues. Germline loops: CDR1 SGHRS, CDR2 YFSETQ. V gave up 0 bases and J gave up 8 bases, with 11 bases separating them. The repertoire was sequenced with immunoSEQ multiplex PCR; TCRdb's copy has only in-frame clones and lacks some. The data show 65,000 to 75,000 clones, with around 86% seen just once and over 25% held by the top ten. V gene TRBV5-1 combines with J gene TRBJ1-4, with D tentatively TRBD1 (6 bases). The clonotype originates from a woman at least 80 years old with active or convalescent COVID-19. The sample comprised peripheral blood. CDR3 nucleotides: TGCGCCAGCAGCTTGGAGGGGGAGACAGAAAAACTGTTTTTT. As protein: CASSLEGETEKLFF.